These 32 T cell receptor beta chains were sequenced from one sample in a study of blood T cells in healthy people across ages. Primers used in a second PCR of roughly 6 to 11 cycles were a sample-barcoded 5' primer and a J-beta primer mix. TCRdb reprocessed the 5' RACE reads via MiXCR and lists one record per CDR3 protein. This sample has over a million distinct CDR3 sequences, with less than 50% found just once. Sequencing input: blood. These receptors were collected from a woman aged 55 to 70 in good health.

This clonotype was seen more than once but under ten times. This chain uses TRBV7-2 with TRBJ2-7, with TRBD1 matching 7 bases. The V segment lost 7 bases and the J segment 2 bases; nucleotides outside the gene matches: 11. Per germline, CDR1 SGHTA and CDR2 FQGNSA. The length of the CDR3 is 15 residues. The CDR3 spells CASTPSQGTTYEQYF. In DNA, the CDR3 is TGTGCCAGCACCCCCTCACAGGGGACGACCTACGAGCAGTACTTC.

The DNA for the CDR3 is TGTGCCAGCAGCATACAGGGAGGGGAAAAACTGTTTTTT. Protein sequence: CASSIQGGEKLFF. The genes are TRBV5-6 and TRBJ1-4; tentative D call: TRBD1 (6 bases). The length of the CDR3 is 13 residues. The germline V and J ends were trimmed by 4 bases and 8 bases, with 12 bases remaining between them. Germline CDR1 reads SGHDT; CDR2 reads YYEEEE.

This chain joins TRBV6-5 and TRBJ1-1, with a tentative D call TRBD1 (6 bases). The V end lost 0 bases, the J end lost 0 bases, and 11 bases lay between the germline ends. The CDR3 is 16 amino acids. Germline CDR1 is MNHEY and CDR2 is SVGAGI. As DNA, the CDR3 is TGTGCCAGCAGTTACTCGGTTACAGGGTTGAACACTGAAGCTTTCTTT. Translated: CASSYSVTGLNTEAFF.

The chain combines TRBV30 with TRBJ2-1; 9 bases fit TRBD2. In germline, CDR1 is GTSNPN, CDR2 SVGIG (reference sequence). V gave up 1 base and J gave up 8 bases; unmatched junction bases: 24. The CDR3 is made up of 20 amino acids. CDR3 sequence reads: CAWSEKAGGTGALAMYEQFF. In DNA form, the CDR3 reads TGTGCCTGGAGTGAAAAGGCGGGGGGGACGGGAGCCCTCGCGATGTATGAGCAGTTCTTC.

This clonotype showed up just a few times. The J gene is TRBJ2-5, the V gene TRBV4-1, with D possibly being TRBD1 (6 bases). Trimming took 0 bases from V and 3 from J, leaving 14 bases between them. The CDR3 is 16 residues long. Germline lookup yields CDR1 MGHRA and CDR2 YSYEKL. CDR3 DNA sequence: TGCGCCAGCAGCCAAGATTTGATCAGGGGCGAAGAGACCCAGTACTTC. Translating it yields CASSQDLIRGEETQYF.

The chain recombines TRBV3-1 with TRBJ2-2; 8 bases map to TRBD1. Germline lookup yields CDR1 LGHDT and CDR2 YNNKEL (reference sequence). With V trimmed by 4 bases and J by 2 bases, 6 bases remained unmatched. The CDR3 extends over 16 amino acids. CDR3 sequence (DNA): TGTGCCAGCAGCCGCGCAGGGGGCAAAAACACCGGGGAGCTGTTTTTT. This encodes CASSRAGGKNTGELFF.

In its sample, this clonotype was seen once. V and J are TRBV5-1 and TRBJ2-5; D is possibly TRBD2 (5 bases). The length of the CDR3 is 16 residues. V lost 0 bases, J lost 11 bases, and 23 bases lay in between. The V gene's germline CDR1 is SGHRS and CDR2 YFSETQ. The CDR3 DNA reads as TGCGCCAGCAGCTTGGAAGACTATCGCCCCTACAATGAGCAGTACTTC. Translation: CASSLEDYRPYNEQYF.

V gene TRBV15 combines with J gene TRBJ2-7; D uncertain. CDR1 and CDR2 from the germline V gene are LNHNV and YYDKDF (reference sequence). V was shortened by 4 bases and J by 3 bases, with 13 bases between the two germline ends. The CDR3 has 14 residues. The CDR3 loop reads CATSTGRRHYEQYF. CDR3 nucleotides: TGTGCCACCAGCACCGGTCGGCGGCACTACGAGCAGTACTTC.

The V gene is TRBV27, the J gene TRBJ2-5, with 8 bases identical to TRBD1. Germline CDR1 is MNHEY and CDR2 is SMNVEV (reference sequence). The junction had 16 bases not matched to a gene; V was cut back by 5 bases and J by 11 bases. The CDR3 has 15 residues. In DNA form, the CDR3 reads TGTGCCAGCAGTCCGGATGTCGGGACAGGATGGGAGCAGTACTTC. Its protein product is CASSPDVGTGWEQYF.

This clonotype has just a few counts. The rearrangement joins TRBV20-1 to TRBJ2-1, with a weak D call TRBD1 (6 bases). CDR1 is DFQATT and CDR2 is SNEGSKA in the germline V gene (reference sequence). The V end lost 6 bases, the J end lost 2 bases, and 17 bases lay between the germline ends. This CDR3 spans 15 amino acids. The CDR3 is CSAIKLQGTYNEQFF. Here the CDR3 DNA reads TGCAGTGCCATTAAATTACAGGGCACCTACAATGAGCAGTTCTTC.

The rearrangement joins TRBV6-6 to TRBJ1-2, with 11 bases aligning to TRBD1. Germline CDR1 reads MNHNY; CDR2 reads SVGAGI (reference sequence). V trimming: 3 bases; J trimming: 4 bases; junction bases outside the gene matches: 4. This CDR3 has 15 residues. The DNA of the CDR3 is TGTGCCAGCAGTTATACCGGGACAGGGGGCTATGGCTACACCTTC. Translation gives CASSYTGTGGYGYTF.

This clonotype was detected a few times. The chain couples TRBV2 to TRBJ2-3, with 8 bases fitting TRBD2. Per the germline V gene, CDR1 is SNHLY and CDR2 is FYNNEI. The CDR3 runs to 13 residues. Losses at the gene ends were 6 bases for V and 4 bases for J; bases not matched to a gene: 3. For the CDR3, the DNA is TGTGCCAGCAGGCCGGGAGGGGCAGATACGCAGTATTTT. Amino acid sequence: CASRPGGADTQYF.

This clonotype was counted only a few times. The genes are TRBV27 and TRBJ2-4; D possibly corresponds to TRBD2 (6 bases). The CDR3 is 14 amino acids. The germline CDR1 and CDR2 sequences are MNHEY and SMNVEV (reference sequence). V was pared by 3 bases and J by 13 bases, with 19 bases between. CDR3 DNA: TGTGCCAGCAGTTTTGCCGGGACTTCGAGGGAGCAGTACTTC. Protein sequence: CASSFAGTSREQYF.

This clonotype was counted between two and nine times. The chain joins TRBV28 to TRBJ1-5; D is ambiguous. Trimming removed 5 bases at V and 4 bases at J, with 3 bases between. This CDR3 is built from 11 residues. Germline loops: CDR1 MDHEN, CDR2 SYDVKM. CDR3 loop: CASSQNQPQHF. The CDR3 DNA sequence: TGTGCCAGCAGTCAAAATCAGCCCCAGCATTTT.

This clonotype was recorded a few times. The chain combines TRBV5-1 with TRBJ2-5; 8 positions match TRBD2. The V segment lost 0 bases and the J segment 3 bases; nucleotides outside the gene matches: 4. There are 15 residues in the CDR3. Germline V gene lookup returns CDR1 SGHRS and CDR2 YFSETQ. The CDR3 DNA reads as TGCGCCAGCAGCTTGGCCGGGACTAGGAAAGAGACCCAGTACTTC. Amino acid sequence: CASSLAGTRKETQYF.

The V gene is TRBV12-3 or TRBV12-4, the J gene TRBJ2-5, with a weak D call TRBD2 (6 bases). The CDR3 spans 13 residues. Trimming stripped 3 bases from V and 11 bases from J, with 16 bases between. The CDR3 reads CASSLVRDSEQYF. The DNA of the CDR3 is TGTGCCAGCAGTTTGGTCCGGGACTCGGAGCAGTACTTC.

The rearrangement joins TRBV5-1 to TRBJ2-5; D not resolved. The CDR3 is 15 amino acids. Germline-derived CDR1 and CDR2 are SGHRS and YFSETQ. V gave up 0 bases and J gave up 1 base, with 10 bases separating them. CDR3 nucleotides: TGCGCCAGCAGCTTGGGTGGATTCGTCCAAGAGACCCAGTACTTC. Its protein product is CASSLGGFVQETQYF.

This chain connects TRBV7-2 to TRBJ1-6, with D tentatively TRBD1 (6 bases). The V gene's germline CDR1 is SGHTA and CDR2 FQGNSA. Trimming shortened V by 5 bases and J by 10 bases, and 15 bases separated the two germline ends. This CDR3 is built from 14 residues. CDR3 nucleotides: TGTGCCAGCAGCGCGTTCAGGGGCGGATCACCCCTCCACTTT. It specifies CASSAFRGGSPLHF.

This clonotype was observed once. The DNA for the CDR3 is TGTGCCGCCAGCGTGTTGGGGGTTTCAGAGACCCAGTACTTC. Protein product: CAASVLGVSETQYF. The chain couples TRBV10-3 to TRBJ2-5; D assignment may be TRBD1 or TRBD2 (5 bases each). Deletions cut 11 bases from V and 4 bases from J, with 20 bases between. The germline gives CDR1 ENHRY, CDR2 SYGVKD. CDR3 length: 14 residues.

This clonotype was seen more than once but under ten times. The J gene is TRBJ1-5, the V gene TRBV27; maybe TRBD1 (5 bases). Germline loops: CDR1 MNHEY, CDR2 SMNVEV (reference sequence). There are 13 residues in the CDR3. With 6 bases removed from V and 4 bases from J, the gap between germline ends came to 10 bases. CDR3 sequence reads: CASRQVDNQPQHF. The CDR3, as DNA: TGTGCCAGCAGACAGGTAGATAATCAGCCCCAGCATTTT.

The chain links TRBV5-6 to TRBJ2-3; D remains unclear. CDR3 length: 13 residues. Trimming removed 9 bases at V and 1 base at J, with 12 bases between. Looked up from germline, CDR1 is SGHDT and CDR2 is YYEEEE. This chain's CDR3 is CATMPGGTDTQYF. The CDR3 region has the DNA TGTGCCACCATGCCTGGAGGCACAGATACGCAGTATTTT.

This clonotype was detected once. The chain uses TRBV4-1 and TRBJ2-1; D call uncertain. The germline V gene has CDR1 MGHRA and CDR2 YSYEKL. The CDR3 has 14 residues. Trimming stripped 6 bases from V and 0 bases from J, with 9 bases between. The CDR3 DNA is TGCGCCAGCAGTCGCCTGACCTCCTACAATGAGCAGTTCTTC. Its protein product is CASSRLTSYNEQFF.

The CDR3 is CASKLAGENNEQYF. CDR3 nucleotide sequence: TGCGCCAGCAAGCTAGCGGGAGAAAACAATGAGCAGTACTTC. The chain combines TRBV5-1 with TRBJ2-5; 10 nucleotides agree with TRBD2. Trimming at V came to 6 bases and at J to 11 bases, leaving 13 bases not matched to a gene. This CDR3 has 14 amino acids. The V gene's germline CDR1 is SGHRS and CDR2 YFSETQ.

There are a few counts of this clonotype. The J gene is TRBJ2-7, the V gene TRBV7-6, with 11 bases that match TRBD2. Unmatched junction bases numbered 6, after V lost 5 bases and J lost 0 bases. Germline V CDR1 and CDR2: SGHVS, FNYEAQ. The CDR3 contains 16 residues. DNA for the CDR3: TGTGCCAGCAGCCAGACTAGCGGGGCTGACTCCTACGAGCAGTACTTC. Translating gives CASSQTSGADSYEQYF.

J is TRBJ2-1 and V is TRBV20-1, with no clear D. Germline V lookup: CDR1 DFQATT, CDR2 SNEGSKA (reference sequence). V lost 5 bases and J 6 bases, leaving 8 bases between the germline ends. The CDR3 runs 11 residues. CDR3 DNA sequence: TGCAGTGCTTCGATCCCCAATGAGCAGTTCTTC. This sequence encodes CSASIPNEQFF.

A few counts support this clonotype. CDR3 amino acids: CSARGGPTGAEQYF. CDR3 nucleotide sequence: TGCAGTGCTAGAGGAGGGCCGACAGGGGCCGAGCAGTACTTC. The chain joins TRBV20-1 to TRBJ2-7, with TRBD1 identical over 8 bases. CDR3 length: 14 residues. The germline V gene has CDR1 DFQATT and CDR2 SNEGSKA (reference sequence). The J segment lost 6 bases and the V segment lost 1 base, leaving 8 bases of the junction unmatched.

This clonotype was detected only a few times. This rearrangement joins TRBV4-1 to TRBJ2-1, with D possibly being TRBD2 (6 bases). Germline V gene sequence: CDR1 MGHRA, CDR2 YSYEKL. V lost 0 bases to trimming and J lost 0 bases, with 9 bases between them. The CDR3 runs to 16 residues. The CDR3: CASSQDGGSSYNEQFF. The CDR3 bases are TGCGCCAGCAGCCAAGATGGGGGGTCCTCCTACAATGAGCAGTTCTTC.

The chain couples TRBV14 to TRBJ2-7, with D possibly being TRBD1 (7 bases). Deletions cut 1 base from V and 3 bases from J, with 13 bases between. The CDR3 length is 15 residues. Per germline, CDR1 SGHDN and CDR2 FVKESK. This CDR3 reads CASSQGFRGVYEQYF. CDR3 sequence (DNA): TGTGCCAGCAGCCAAGGCTTCAGGGGGGTCTACGAGCAGTACTTC.

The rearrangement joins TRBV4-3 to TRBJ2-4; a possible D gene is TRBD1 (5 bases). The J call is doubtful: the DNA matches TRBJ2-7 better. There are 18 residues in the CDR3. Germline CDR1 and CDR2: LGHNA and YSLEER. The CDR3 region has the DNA TGCGCCAGCAGCCAAGACCCAGGGCGGCGACGTGACCCCTACGAGCAGTACTTC. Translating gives CASSQDPGRRRDPYEQYF.

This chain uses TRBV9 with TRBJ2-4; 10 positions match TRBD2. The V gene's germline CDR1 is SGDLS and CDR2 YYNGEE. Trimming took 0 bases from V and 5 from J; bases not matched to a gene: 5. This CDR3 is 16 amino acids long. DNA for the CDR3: TGTGCCAGCAGCGTAGCCCGGACTAGCGGACAAAACATTCAGTACTTC. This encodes CASSVARTSGQNIQYF.

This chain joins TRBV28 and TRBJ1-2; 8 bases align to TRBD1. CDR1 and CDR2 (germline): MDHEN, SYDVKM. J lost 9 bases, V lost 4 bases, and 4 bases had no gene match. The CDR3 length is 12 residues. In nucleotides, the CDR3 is TGTGCCAGCAGTTCCCGACAGGGGCGCTACACCTTC. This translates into CASSSRQGRYTF.

CDR3 protein: CASSPASGIKGADTQYF. The CDR3 DNA reads TGCGCCAGCAGCCCCGCTAGCGGGATAAAAGGCGCAGATACGCAGTATTTT. The chain employs TRBV5-1 and TRBJ2-3; 9 bases are shared with TRBD2. Germline assignment: CDR1 SGHRS and CDR2 YFSETQ. CDR3 length: 17 amino acids. V lost 4 bases, J lost 4 bases, and 13 bases stayed unmatched.